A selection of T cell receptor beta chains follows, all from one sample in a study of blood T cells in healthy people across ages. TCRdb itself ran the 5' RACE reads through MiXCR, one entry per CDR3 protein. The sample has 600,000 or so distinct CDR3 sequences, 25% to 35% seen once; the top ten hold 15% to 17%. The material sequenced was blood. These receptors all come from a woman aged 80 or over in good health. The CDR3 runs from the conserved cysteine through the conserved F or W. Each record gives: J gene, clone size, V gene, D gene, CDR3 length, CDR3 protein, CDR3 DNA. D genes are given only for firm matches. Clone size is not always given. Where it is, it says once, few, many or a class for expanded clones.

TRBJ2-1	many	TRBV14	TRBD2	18	CASSQVFSGGPRIDEQFF	TGTGCCAGCAGCCAAGTGTTTAGCGGGGGGCCAAGGATAGATGAGCAGTTCTTC
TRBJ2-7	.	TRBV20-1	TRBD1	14	CSASRQGRNYEQYF	TGCAGTGCTAGCCGACAGGGTAGAAACTACGAGCAGTACTTC
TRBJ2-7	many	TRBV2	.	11	CASRTEGEQYF	TGTGCCAGCAGGACAGAAGGCGAGCAGTACTTC
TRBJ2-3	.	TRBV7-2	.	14	CASKPRRWLDTQYF	TGTGCCAGCAAACCCCGTAGGTGGCTCGATACGCAGTATTTT
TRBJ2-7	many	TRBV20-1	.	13	CSVLLARGYEQYF	TGCAGTGTTTTACTGGCCAGGGGCTACGAGCAGTACTTC
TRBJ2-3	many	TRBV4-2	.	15	CASSPLEGSTDTQYF	TGTGCCAGCAGCCCCCTCGAGGGCTCCACAGATACGCAGTATTTT
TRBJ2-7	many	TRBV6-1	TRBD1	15	CASSLWGQEAYEQYF	TGTGCCAGCAGTCTTTGGGGACAGGAAGCCTACGAGCAGTACTTC
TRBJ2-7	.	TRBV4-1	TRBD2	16	CASSQPPGLAVYEQYF	TGCGCCAGCAGCCAACCACCGGGACTAGCGGTCTACGAGCAGTACTTC
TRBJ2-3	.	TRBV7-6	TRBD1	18	CASSSRTGWRLSTDTQYF	TGTGCCAGCAGTTCTAGGACAGGGTGGAGGCTCAGCACAGATACGCAGTATTTT
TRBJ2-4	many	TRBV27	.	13	CASSFSALNIQYF	TGTGCCAGCAGTTTTTCAGCGCTAAACATTCAGTACTTC
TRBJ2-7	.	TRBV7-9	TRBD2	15	CASSVTSGGVDEQYF	TGTGCCAGCAGCGTCACTAGCGGGGGGGTCGATGAGCAGTACTTC
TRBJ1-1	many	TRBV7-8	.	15	CASSFAGITNTEAFF	TGTGCCAGCAGCTTTGCGGGCATAACTAACACTGAAGCTTTCTTT
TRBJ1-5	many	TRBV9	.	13	CASSVGENQPQHF	TGTGCCAGCAGCGTAGGGGAAAATCAGCCCCAGCATTTT
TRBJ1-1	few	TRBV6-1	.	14	CASSEAYVRTEAFF	TGTGCCAGCAGTGAAGCTTATGTCAGGACTGAAGCTTTCTTT
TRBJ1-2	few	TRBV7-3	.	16	CASSPGARGMGNGYTF	TGTGCCAGCAGCCCCGGGGCCCGGGGGATGGGGAATGGCTACACCTTC
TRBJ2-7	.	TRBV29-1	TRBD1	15	CSETTGHRGSYEQYF	TGCAGCGAAACGACGGGACACAGGGGCTCCTACGAGCAGTACTTC
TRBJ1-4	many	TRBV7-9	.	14	CASSSPGQNEKLFF	TGTGCCAGCAGCTCACCGGGCCAGAATGAAAAACTGTTTTTT
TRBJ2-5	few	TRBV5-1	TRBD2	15	CASSLGAGAIREQYF	TGCGCCAGCAGCTTGGGCGCGGGAGCGATTCGTGAGCAGTACTTC
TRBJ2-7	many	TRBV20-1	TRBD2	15	CSARDGSGATYEQYF	TGCAGTGCTAGAGATGGAAGCGGGGCTACCTACGAGCAGTACTTC
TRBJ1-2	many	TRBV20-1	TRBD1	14	CSARTGGGSYGYTF	TGCAGTGCTAGAACAGGGGGCGGATCCTATGGCTACACCTTC
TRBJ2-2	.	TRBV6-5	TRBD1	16	CASSYSGGRLTGELFF	TGTGCCAGCAGTTACTCAGGGGGCAGATTAACCGGGGAGCTGTTTTTT
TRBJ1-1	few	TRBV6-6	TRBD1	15	CASSAEEGAFTEAFF	TGTGCCAGCAGTGCCGAAGAGGGGGCTTTCACTGAAGCTTTCTTT
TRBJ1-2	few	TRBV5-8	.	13	CASSYQGPYGYTF	TGTGCCAGCAGCTACCAGGGTCCCTATGGCTACACCTTC
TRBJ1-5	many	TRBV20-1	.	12	CSAADSNQPQHF	TGCAGTGCTGCAGATAGCAATCAGCCCCAGCATTTT
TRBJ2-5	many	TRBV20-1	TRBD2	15	CSASPSGGGRETQYF	TGCAGTGCTAGCCCTAGCGGGGGTGGTAGAGAGACCCAGTACTTC
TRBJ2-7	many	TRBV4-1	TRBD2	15	CASSQALAGRYEQYF	TGCGCCAGCAGCCAAGCTCTAGCGGGGCGGTACGAGCAGTACTTC
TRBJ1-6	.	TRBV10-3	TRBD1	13	CAISGQGDSPLHF	TGTGCCATCAGTGGGCAGGGGGACTCACCCCTCCACTTT
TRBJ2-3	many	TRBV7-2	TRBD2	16	CASSNPGGGGADTQYF	TGTGCCAGCAGCAACCCGGGAGGAGGAGGTGCAGATACGCAGTATTTT
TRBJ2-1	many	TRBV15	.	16	CATSRDPGRRYNEQFF	TGTGCCACCAGCAGAGATCCGGGCAGGAGATACAATGAGCAGTTCTTC
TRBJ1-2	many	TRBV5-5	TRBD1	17	CASSLGGQATVLYGYTF	TGTGCCAGCAGCTTGGGCGGACAGGCAACAGTACTCTATGGCTACACCTTC
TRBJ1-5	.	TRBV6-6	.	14	CASRLGSSNQPQHF	TGTGCCAGCAGACTCGGGAGTAGCAATCAGCCCCAGCATTTT
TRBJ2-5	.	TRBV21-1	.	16	CASIPPWGTTWDEQYF	TGTGCCAGCATTCCCCCGTGGGGGACGACATGGGATGAGCAGTACTTC
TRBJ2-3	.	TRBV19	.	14	CASSGIHSTDTQYF	TGTGCCAGTAGCGGGATACATAGCACAGATACGCAGTATTTT
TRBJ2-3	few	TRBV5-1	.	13	CASSSKGSDTQYF	TGCGCCAGCAGCTCGAAGGGTTCAGATACGCAGTATTTT
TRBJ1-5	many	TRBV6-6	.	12	CASSSRLQPQHF	TGTGCCAGCAGTTCCCGTCTCCAGCCCCAGCATTTT
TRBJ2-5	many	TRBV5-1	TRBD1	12	CASSFPGGTQYF	TGCGCCAGCAGCTTCCCAGGGGGGACCCAGTACTTC
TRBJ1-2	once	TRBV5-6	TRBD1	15	CASSNRDRLSSGYTF	TGTGCCAGCAGCAACCGGGACAGGCTATCGAGTGGCTACACCTTC
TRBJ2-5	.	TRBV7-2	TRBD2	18	CASSLAGLAGGLKETQYF	TGTGCCAGCAGCTTAGCAGGACTAGCGGGGGGGCTGAAAGAGACCCAGTACTTC
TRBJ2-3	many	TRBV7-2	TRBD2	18	CASSLGALAGRFADTQYF	TGTGCCAGCAGCTTAGGAGCCCTAGCGGGGAGGTTCGCAGATACGCAGTATTTT
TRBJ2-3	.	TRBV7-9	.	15	CASSLGGSCTDTQYF	TGTGCCAGCAGCTTAGGGGGATCCTGCACAGATACGCAGTATTTT
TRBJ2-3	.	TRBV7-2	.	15	CASSLADTRSVTQYF	TGTGCCAGCAGCTTAGCGGATACTCGCTCCGTTACGCAGTATTTT
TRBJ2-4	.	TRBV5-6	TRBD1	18	CASSPSWATGFAKDIQYF	TGTGCCAGCAGCCCTAGTTGGGCGACAGGGTTTGCCAAAGACATTCAGTACTTC
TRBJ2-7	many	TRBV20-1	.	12	CSAGSNVYEQYF	TGCAGTGCTGGTTCCAACGTCTACGAGCAGTACTTC
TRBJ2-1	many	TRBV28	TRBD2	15	CASSYSGGLGNEQFF	TGTGCCAGCAGCTATAGCGGGGGCCTAGGGAATGAGCAGTTCTTC
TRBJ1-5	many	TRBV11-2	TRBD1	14	CASSLHGQGQPQHF	TGTGCCAGCAGCTTACACGGACAGGGCCAGCCCCAGCATTTT
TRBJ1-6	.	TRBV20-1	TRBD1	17	CSARDLGQGAINSPLHF	TGCAGTGCTAGAGATCTTGGACAGGGGGCCATCAATTCACCCCTCCACTTT
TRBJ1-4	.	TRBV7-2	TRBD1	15	CASSLLGQGPGKLFF	TGTGCCAGCAGCCTATTGGGACAGGGCCCGGGAAAACTGTTTTTT
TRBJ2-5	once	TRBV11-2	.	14	CASTRTSNQETQYF	TGTGCCAGCACAAGGACATCGAACCAAGAGACCCAGTACTTC